One sample yielded the 9 T cell receptor beta chains listed below, sequenced in a study of T-cell reconstitution after alpha-beta-depleted transplantation in children. TCRbeta library preparation incorporated unique molecular identifiers. TCRdb re-derived calls from the PCR reads in MiXCR, one entry per CDR3 protein. The sample holds 350,000 to 400,000 distinct CDR3 sequences, 10% to 15% seen once. The material sequenced was PBMCs, taken from the stem cell graft. Every receptor here comes from a human donor who donated a stem cell graft to a child with Fanconi anemia.

This clonotype has at least ten counts. The CDR3 nucleotides read TGTGCCAGCAGCACGACTACCCAAGAGACCCAGTACTTC. Translating gives CASSTTTQETQYF. V is TRBV3-1 and J is TRBJ2-5, with a tentative D call TRBD2 (5 bases). Germline CDR1 is LGHDT and CDR2 is YNNKEL (reference sequence). The CDR3 has 13 amino acids. The V end was cut by 5 bases, the J end by 1 base, with 8 bases between.

The table lists this clonotype with many counts. This chain joins TRBV6-1 and TRBJ1-2; D call uncertain. Germline V CDR1 and CDR2: MNHNS, SASEGT. Trimming removed 5 bases at V and 4 bases at J, with 8 bases between. The CDR3 covers 12 residues. CDR3 DNA: TGTGCCAGCAGTCCCGGACGCTATGGCTACACCTTC. Protein sequence: CASSPGRYGYTF.

This clonotype has at least ten counts. This chain uses TRBV10-3 with TRBJ2-7, with D perhaps matching TRBD1 (5 bases). The V and J ends lost 10 bases and 2 bases respectively, with 18 bases between them. The CDR3 is 14 residues long. The germline V gene encodes CDR1 ENHRY and CDR2 SYGVKD. The CDR3 is CASRQTQDTYEQYV. As DNA, the CDR3 is TGTGCCAGCCGACAGACCCAGGACACCTACGAGCAGTACGTC.

This rearrangement joins TRBV6-2 or TRBV6-3 to TRBJ2-2; D ambiguous. This CDR3 spans 13 amino acids. The germline V gene encodes CDR1 MNHEY and CDR2 SVGEGT. V was clipped by 1 base and J by 8 bases, with 8 bases between them. This CDR3 is CASSYFRKGELFF. CDR3 in DNA: TGTGCCAGCAGTTACTTTAGGAAAGGGGAGCTGTTTTTT.

Ten or more counts support this clonotype. This chain connects TRBV10-3 to TRBJ2-1; D is undetermined. The CDR3 contains 13 residues. The ends were cut back, 0 bases at V and 1 base at J, with 1 base in the middle. The V gene's germline CDR1 is ENHRY and CDR2 SYGVKD. The CDR3, as DNA: TGTGCCATCAGTGAGTCATCCTACAATGAGCAGTTCTTC. Protein: CAISESSYNEQFF.

This rearrangement joins TRBV27 to TRBJ2-2; 8 nucleotides match TRBD2. V was clipped by 4 bases and J by 7 bases; unmatched bases: 2. From germline, CDR1 is MNHEY and CDR2 SMNVEV (reference sequence). The CDR3 length is 13 residues. The DNA of the CDR3 is TGTGCCAGCAGTTACGGGGGGGTCGGGGAGCTGTTTTTT. Amino acids: CASSYGGVGELFF.

The chain has TRBV7-2 and TRBJ1-1, with D tentatively TRBD1 (6 bases). This CDR3 spans 13 amino acids. Trimming took off 7 bases at V and 4 bases at J, with 13 bases between the two ends. Germline V gene sequence: CDR1 SGHTA, CDR2 FQGNSA. The CDR3 loop is CASKTTGSTEAFF. The DNA for the CDR3 is TGTGCCAGCAAAACTACAGGGAGCACTGAAGCTTTCTTT.

This clonotype has just a few counts. The chain recombines TRBV4-2 with TRBJ1-3, with 10 bases fitting TRBD1. The V gene end was trimmed by 7 bases and the J gene end by 8 bases; junction bases not matched to a gene: 8. The germline CDR1 and CDR2 sequences are LGHNA and YNFKEQ. CDR3 size: 14 residues. In DNA, the CDR3 is TGTGCCAGCAACCGGGACAGGGGTGTCGACACCATATATTTT. Encoded protein: CASNRDRGVDTIYF.

V usage is TRBV6-5 and J usage is TRBJ2-7, with TRBD1 identical over 8 bases. The germline V gene has CDR1 MNHEY and CDR2 SVGAGI. This CDR3 has 11 amino acids. Trimming removed 8 bases from V and 3 bases from J; junction bases left unmatched: 0. CDR3: CASGQGYEQYF. CDR3 DNA sequence: TGTGCCAGCGGACAGGGCTACGAGCAGTACTTC.